Below, 22 T cell receptor beta chains from the same sample are listed, as sequenced in a study of T cell responses to AZD1222 COVID-19 vaccine. Repertoires were generated with immunoSEQ multiplex PCR, while TCRdb's copy carries only in-frame clones and drops some. The sample lists 85,000 to 120,000 clones; roughly 86% were seen once. This specimen consisted of peripheral blood, obtained on day 0 of AZD1222 vaccination. The receptors stem from an adult in good health.

The chain couples TRBV5-6 to TRBJ1-3; D is undetermined. In germline, CDR1 is SGHDT, CDR2 YYEEEE. The CDR3 loop spans 15 amino acids. Between the trimmed V and J ends, which lost 4 bases and 0 bases, there was a span of 11 bases. CDR3 nucleotides: TGTGCCAGCAGCCCCGGACCGCGCTCTGGAAACACCATATATTTT. It is translated as CASSPGPRSGNTIYF.

The rearrangement links TRBV27 to TRBJ2-6; D is possibly TRBD2 (6 bases). CDR1 and CDR2 from the germline V gene are MNHEY and SMNVEV (reference sequence). The CDR3 totals 16 residues. V lost 0 bases and J 2 bases, leaving 8 bases between the germline ends. The CDR3 region has the DNA TGTGCCAGCAGTTTATCTCCGGGGGCTGGGGCCAACGTCCTGACTTTC. Its protein product is CASSLSPGAGANVLTF.

The V call is TRBV11-2, the J call TRBJ2-1; D not resolved. V gave up 1 base and J gave up 13 bases, with 11 bases separating them. Germline V gene lookup returns CDR1 SGHAT and CDR2 FQNNGV. CDR3 size: 12 residues. CDR3 in amino acids: CASSLGHLAQFF. The CDR3 bases are TGTGCCAGCAGCTTAGGGCACTTAGCCCAGTTCTTC.

This clone was observed many times. The rearrangement uses TRBV3-1 (or the pseudogene TRBV3-2) and TRBJ2-1; 10 positions match TRBD2. Germline V gives CDR1 LGHDT, CDR2 YNNKEL (reference sequence). The CDR3 covers 18 residues. V lost 3 bases to trimming and J lost 8 bases; unmatched junction nucleotides: 16. CDR3 coding DNA: TGTGCCAGCAGCCAGAACCGCATAGCGGGAGGAAAGGGCTATGAGCAGTTCTTC. This translates into CASSQNRIAGGKGYEQFF.

This clone was seen once. The rearrangement joins TRBV4-3 to TRBJ1-4, with 7 nucleotides matching TRBD1. The CDR3 runs 16 residues. The junction had 4 bases not matched to a gene; V was cut back by 3 bases and J by 0 bases. Per the germline V gene, CDR1 is LGHNA and CDR2 is YSLEER. CDR3 coding DNA: TGCGCCAGCAGCCAGGGACAGAGCCCAACTAATGAAAAACTGTTTTTT. Its protein is CASSQGQSPTNEKLFF.

The J gene is TRBJ1-1, the V gene TRBV28, with D tentatively TRBD1 (5 bases). CDR1 is MDHEN, CDR2 SYDVKM, per germline. V was trimmed by 8 bases and J by 11 bases, leaving 21 bases between them. The length of the CDR3 is 13 residues. In DNA, the CDR3 is TGTGCCAGCCGATCGGGACCGGGTCTTCTGGCTTTCTTT. Its translation is CASRSGPGLLAFF.

The rearrangement joins TRBV7-9 to TRBJ2-1; 9 bases line up with TRBD1. CDR3 length: 17 residues. CDR1 is SEHNR, CDR2 FQNEAQ, per germline (reference sequence). The junction had 11 bases not matched to a gene; V was cut back by 1 base and J by 7 bases. The CDR3 DNA is TGTGCCAGCAGCTTAGGAGCTTGGGACAGGGAAGGAAATGAGCAGTTCTTC. It specifies CASSLGAWDREGNEQFF.

The J gene is TRBJ1-2, the V gene TRBV6-2 or TRBV6-3; D possibly corresponds to TRBD1 (6 bases). V was shortened by 0 bases and J by 8 bases, with 13 bases between the two germline ends. The CDR3 runs 14 residues. Germline CDR1 is MNHEY and CDR2 is SVGEGT. The CDR3 DNA is TGTGCCAGCAGTTACTCTGTACAGGGAACCGGCTACACCTTC. This translates into CASSYSVQGTGYTF.

V is TRBV3-1 (or the pseudogene TRBV3-2) and J is TRBJ1-1; TRBD1 matches 10 bases. J was trimmed by 4 bases and V by 3 bases; bases with no gene match: 8. The CDR3 extends over 16 amino acids. Germline CDR1 is LGHDT and CDR2 is YNNKEL (reference sequence). The CDR3 DNA reads TGTGCCAGCAGCCATTCGGACAGGGGGGAGGGCACTGAAGCTTTCTTT. It codes for CASSHSDRGEGTEAFF.

The CDR3 protein is CASSVRQGSEAFF. Here the CDR3 DNA reads TGTGCCAGCAGCGTACGCCAGGGCTCTGAAGCTTTCTTT. The chain employs TRBV9 and TRBJ1-1; TRBD1 is a possible D gene (5 bases). This CDR3 contains 13 residues. Trimming took off 1 base at V and 6 bases at J, with 10 bases between the two ends. Germline V gene sequence: CDR1 SGDLS, CDR2 YYNGEE.

V is TRBV27 and J is TRBJ1-6; D remains ambiguous. CDR3 size: 14 residues. CDR1 is MNHEY, CDR2 SMNVEV, per germline (reference sequence). V lost 3 bases, J lost 4 bases, and 7 bases lay in between. CDR3 sequence: CASSFRRYNSPLHF. CDR3 DNA: TGTGCCAGCAGTTTTCGTCGGTATAATTCACCCCTCCACTTT.

The chain couples TRBV27 to TRBJ1-2; no definite D call. Trimming removed 2 bases from V and 8 bases from J, with 15 bases in between. The CDR3 has 14 residues. Germline V CDR1 and CDR2: MNHEY, SMNVEV (reference sequence). As DNA, the CDR3 is TGTGCCAGCAGTTTAGACAAACCTCCTCTAGGCTACACCTTC. Translated, it gives CASSLDKPPLGYTF.

The genes are TRBV11-1 and TRBJ1-2, with D possibly matching TRBD1 (5 bases). The CDR3 spans 14 residues. V lost 6 bases to trimming and J lost 2 bases, with 13 bases between them. Germline loops: CDR1 SGHAT, CDR2 FQDESV (reference sequence). CDR3 protein: CASSSMTANYGYTF. The CDR3 region has the DNA TGTGCCAGCAGTTCTATGACAGCGAACTATGGCTACACCTTC.

V is TRBV10-3 and J is TRBJ1-6; TRBD1 matches 7 bases. The germline V gene has CDR1 ENHRY and CDR2 SYGVKD. The CDR3 contains 15 residues. V was clipped by 10 bases and J by 7 bases; unmatched bases: 13. DNA for the CDR3: TGTGCCACCCTAACTGACAGGGAGGGAAATTCACCCCTCCACTTT. It codes for CATLTDREGNSPLHF.

The chain carries TRBV28 and TRBJ1-5, with D possibly matching TRBD1 (5 bases). Germline assignment: CDR1 MDHEN and CDR2 SYDVKM. V lost 5 bases, J lost 4 bases, and 12 bases lay in between. The CDR3 is made up of 14 amino acids. CDR3 in DNA: TGTGCCAGCAGTCCCCGTCGGGGGAATCAGCCCCAGCATTTT. This gives the protein CASSPRRGNQPQHF.

V gene TRBV3-1 (or the pseudogene TRBV3-2) combines with J gene TRBJ1-2, with a possible D match to TRBD1 (6 bases). V lost 0 bases and J lost 0, with 20 bases in between. The CDR3 extends over 19 amino acids. CDR1 is LGHDT and CDR2 is YNNKEL in the germline V gene (reference sequence). This CDR3 is CASSQDKVGQRGPNYGYTF. In DNA, the CDR3 is TGTGCCAGCAGCCAAGATAAGGTTGGACAACGGGGGCCTAACTATGGCTACACCTTC.

V is TRBV27 and J is TRBJ1-4; 8 nucleotides line up with TRBD1. Germline CDR1 MNHEY, CDR2 SMNVEV (reference sequence). V lost 6 bases, J lost 3 bases, and 6 bases stayed unmatched. The length of the CDR3 is 15 residues. The CDR3 here is CASRDQGAANEKLFF. CDR3 DNA: TGTGCCAGCAGGGATCAGGGGGCCGCTAATGAAAAACTGTTTTTT.

The genes are TRBV4-2 and TRBJ2-7, with D possibly matching TRBD2 (5 bases). The CDR3 has 15 amino acids. V lost 1 base and J 4 bases, leaving 14 bases between the germline ends. The germline gives CDR1 LGHNA, CDR2 YNFKEQ. CDR3 residues: CASSQVLAGQYEQYF. In DNA, the CDR3 is TGTGCCAGCAGCCAAGTCCTGGCGGGTCAATACGAGCAGTACTTC.

This clone appeared once. The rearrangement joins TRBV19 to TRBJ1-1; D gene uncertain. The ends were cut back, 6 bases at V and 0 bases at J, with 14 bases in the middle. This CDR3 comprises 15 residues. Germline-derived CDR1 and CDR2 are LNHDA and SQIVND (reference sequence). For the CDR3, the DNA is TGTGCCAGTAGGCCCCGGCAGCAGATGAACACTGAAGCTTTCTTT. It encodes CASRPRQQMNTEAFF.

The rearrangement joins TRBV7-8 to TRBJ1-4; no clear D. Germline CDR1 reads SGHVS; CDR2 reads FQNEAQ. V dropped 3 bases and J dropped 2 bases, with 7 bases sitting between them. The CDR3 consists of 14 residues. CDR3: CASSFRSTNEKLFF. The CDR3 bases are TGTGCCAGCAGCTTCAGGTCCACTAATGAAAAACTGTTTTTT.

This clone was detected a few times. V and J are TRBV5-1 and TRBJ2-3, with D perhaps matching TRBD2 (6 bases). Germline V gene sequence: CDR1 SGHRS, CDR2 YFSETQ. V was pared by 4 bases and J by 4 bases, with 16 bases between. CDR3 size: 15 residues. The CDR3 region has the DNA TGCGCCAGCAGCGCCGGGAGTACCGGGGCAGATACGCAGTATTTT. Translated: CASSAGSTGADTQYF.

The rearrangement joins TRBV7-2 to TRBJ2-7; no clear D gene. The V and J ends lost 3 bases and 0 bases respectively, with 9 bases between them. Germline V gene sequence: CDR1 SGHTA, CDR2 FQGNSA. The CDR3 has 14 residues. The CDR3 protein is CASSFLASSYEQYF. The CDR3 region has the DNA TGTGCCAGCAGCTTTTTAGCAAGCTCCTACGAGCAGTACTTC.